These T cell receptor beta chains were read from a single sample in a study of CD8+ T cells in alopecia areata. The method was immunoSEQ multiplex PCR; TCRdb's version includes in-frame clones alone and lacks a portion of them. Of 150,000 to 200,000 clones in the sample, just under 65% were seen once. This sample comprised CD4+ T cells sorted from blood, obtained around week 50, from a patient treated with tofacitinib. The receptors here all came from a human donor with alopecia areata. Both conserved end residues are part of each CDR3. The D gene is left open where the match is weak. Clone size is stated in some rows and not others, as once, few, many or a class when expanded.

len: 16; abundance: .; d_gene: .; j_gene: TRBJ2-3; v_gene: TRBV7-2; CDR3nt: TGTGCCAGCAGCCGATTTGAGGGGGGGCGCACAGATACGCAGTATTTT; CDR3aa: CASSRFEGGRTDTQYF
len: 17; abundance: few; d_gene: .; j_gene: TRBJ2-1; v_gene: TRBV19; CDR3nt: TGTGCCAGTAGTACGGGGGACACCAAGTCCTCCTACAATGAGCAGTTCTTC; CDR3aa: CASSTGDTKSSYNEQFF
len: 12; abundance: .; d_gene: .; j_gene: TRBJ2-4; v_gene: TRBV15; CDR3nt: TGTGCCACCAGCAGAGAGTTCGGCATTCAGTACTTC; CDR3aa: CATSREFGIQYF
len: 14; abundance: .; d_gene: .; j_gene: TRBJ1-1; v_gene: TRBV7-8; CDR3nt: TGTGCCAGCAGCTCCCAAAACATGAACACTGAAGCTTTCTTT; CDR3aa: CASSSQNMNTEAFF
len: 12; abundance: .; d_gene: .; j_gene: TRBJ1-1; v_gene: TRBV29-1; CDR3nt: TGCAGCGTTAGGAAGCGCGGGACTGAAGCTTTCTTT; CDR3aa: CSVRKRGTEAFF
len: 13; abundance: .; d_gene: .; j_gene: TRBJ1-2; v_gene: TRBV29-1; CDR3nt: TGCAGCGTTGAAGATGATACTCTTGGAGGTTACACCTTC; CDR3aa: CSVEDDTLGGYTF
len: 12; abundance: once; d_gene: .; j_gene: TRBJ2-7; v_gene: TRBV30; CDR3nt: TGTGCCTGGAGTCAACAGGGATACGAGCAGTACTTC; CDR3aa: CAWSQQGYEQYF
len: 15; abundance: .; d_gene: TRBD1; j_gene: TRBJ1-2; v_gene: TRBV27; CDR3nt: TGTGCCAGCAGTCCAGATTGGACAGGGGCCTATGGCTACACCTTC; CDR3aa: CASSPDWTGAYGYTF
len: 12; abundance: .; d_gene: TRBD1; j_gene: TRBJ1-1; v_gene: TRBV5-1; CDR3nt: TGCGCCAGCAGCTTGGGACAGGGCGAAGCTTTCTTT; CDR3aa: CASSLGQGEAFF
len: 13; abundance: .; d_gene: .; j_gene: TRBJ1-1; v_gene: TRBV4-3; CDR3nt: TGCGCCAGCAGCCAGACAGAGAACACTGAAGCTTTCTTT; CDR3aa: CASSQTENTEAFF
len: 15; abundance: .; d_gene: .; j_gene: TRBJ1-1; v_gene: TRBV11-3; CDR3nt: TGTGCCAGCAGCCCGATCGGGACCGCGAACACTGAAGCTTTCTTT; CDR3aa: CASSPIGTANTEAFF
len: 15; abundance: .; d_gene: TRBD1; j_gene: TRBJ1-2; v_gene: TRBV30; CDR3nt: TGTGCCTGGAGTCCGGGACAGGGTCTAACCTATGGCTACACCTTC; CDR3aa: CAWSPGQGLTYGYTF
len: 13; abundance: many; d_gene: .; j_gene: TRBJ2-2; v_gene: TRBV12-5; CDR3nt: TGTGCTAGTGCCCTTGACAATACCGGGGAGCTGTTTTTT; CDR3aa: CASALDNTGELFF
len: 14; abundance: once; d_gene: .; j_gene: TRBJ2-7; v_gene: TRBV25-1; CDR3nt: TGTGCCAGCAGTCCCCCCGGTCCAGGCTACGAGCAGTACTTC; CDR3aa: CASSPPGPGYEQYF
len: 15; abundance: .; d_gene: TRBD1; j_gene: TRBJ2-7; v_gene: TRBV4-3; CDR3nt: TGCGCCAGCAGCCAAGATCGGGACAGACCCTACGAGCAGTACTTC; CDR3aa: CASSQDRDRPYEQYF
len: 16; abundance: .; d_gene: .; j_gene: TRBJ1-6; v_gene: TRBV2; CDR3nt: TGTGCCACCCAGAACAGGGCCAGCTCCTATAATTCACCCCTCCACTTT; CDR3aa: CATQNRASSYNSPLHF
len: 15; abundance: .; d_gene: .; j_gene: TRBJ2-7; v_gene: TRBV4-3; CDR3nt: TGCGCCAGCAGCCAAGAACACTTCGGCGGGTACGAGCAGTACTTC; CDR3aa: CASSQEHFGGYEQYF
len: 12; abundance: .; d_gene: TRBD1; j_gene: TRBJ1-1; v_gene: TRBV29-1; CDR3nt: TGCAGCGTCCGTGACAGGGGGTCTGAAGCTTTCTTT; CDR3aa: CSVRDRGSEAFF
len: 13; abundance: few; d_gene: .; j_gene: TRBJ2-1; v_gene: TRBV4-1; CDR3nt: TGCGCCAGCAGCCAAGAAGGGACCAATGAGCAGTTCTTC; CDR3aa: CASSQEGTNEQFF
len: 16; abundance: few; d_gene: TRBD1; j_gene: TRBJ1-5; v_gene: TRBV4-3; CDR3nt: TGCGCCAGCAGCCCACAGACAGGGGATGGCAATCAGCCCCAGCATTTT; CDR3aa: CASSPQTGDGNQPQHF
len: 14; abundance: .; d_gene: .; j_gene: TRBJ2-3; v_gene: TRBV27; CDR3nt: TGTGCCAGCAGTTTAAGTCCCCTCACAGATACGCAGTATTTT; CDR3aa: CASSLSPLTDTQYF
len: 15; abundance: .; d_gene: TRBD1; j_gene: TRBJ1-2; v_gene: TRBV7-2; CDR3nt: TGTGCCAGCAGCACTCAGACAGGGTTAGCCTATGGCTACACCTTC; CDR3aa: CASSTQTGLAYGYTF
len: 15; abundance: .; d_gene: .; j_gene: TRBJ2-3; v_gene: TRBV2; CDR3nt: TGTGCCAGCAGTGATCTCGGGGGTAGCACAGATACGCAGTATTTT; CDR3aa: CASSDLGGSTDTQYF
len: 16; abundance: .; d_gene: .; j_gene: TRBJ1-2; v_gene: TRBV4-3; CDR3nt: TGCGCCAGCAGCCAAGATAATCTAGACAGTTTCTATGGCTACACCTTC; CDR3aa: CASSQDNLDSFYGYTF
len: 12; abundance: .; d_gene: .; j_gene: TRBJ2-7; v_gene: TRBV7-9; CDR3nt: TGTGCCAGCTCGGCGAACTCCTACGAGCAGTACTTC; CDR3aa: CASSANSYEQYF
len: 14; abundance: .; d_gene: TRBD1; j_gene: TRBJ1-6; v_gene: TRBV30; CDR3nt: TGTGCCTGGAGTGTACAGGGGAGGTCTTCACCCCTCCACTTT; CDR3aa: CAWSVQGRSSPLHF
len: 12; abundance: once; d_gene: .; j_gene: TRBJ1-2; v_gene: TRBV30; CDR3nt: TGTGCCTGGGCGGGCAGGTACTATGGCTACACCTTC; CDR3aa: CAWAGRYYGYTF
len: 14; abundance: .; d_gene: .; j_gene: TRBJ2-7; v_gene: TRBV4-3; CDR3nt: TGCGCCAGCAGCCAAGGTCTAAAGTCCTACGAGCAGTACTTC; CDR3aa: CASSQGLKSYEQYF
len: 14; abundance: .; d_gene: .; j_gene: TRBJ1-1; v_gene: TRBV2; CDR3nt: TGTGCCAGCAGTGTTCAGGGCGGTGGGACTGAAGCTTTCTTT; CDR3aa: CASSVQGGGTEAFF
len: 14; abundance: few; d_gene: .; j_gene: TRBJ1-2; v_gene: TRBV27; CDR3nt: TGTGCCAGCAGTTTATCCGCGCGGTTAAATGGCTACACCTTC; CDR3aa: CASSLSARLNGYTF
len: 13; abundance: .; d_gene: .; j_gene: TRBJ1-1; v_gene: TRBV29-1; CDR3nt: TGCAGCGTTGCCGGGACGGTGAACACTGAAGCTTTCTTT; CDR3aa: CSVAGTVNTEAFF
len: 14; abundance: .; d_gene: .; j_gene: TRBJ1-6; v_gene: TRBV6-5; CDR3nt: TGTGCCAGCAGTAGGACAGAAATTAATTCACCCCTCCACTTT; CDR3aa: CASSRTEINSPLHF
len: 15; abundance: .; d_gene: .; j_gene: TRBJ1-1; v_gene: TRBV7-2; CDR3nt: TGTGCCAGCAGCTCTATGACGGGGATGAACACTGAAGCTTTCTTT; CDR3aa: CASSSMTGMNTEAFF
len: 15; abundance: .; d_gene: .; j_gene: TRBJ2-2; v_gene: TRBV30; CDR3nt: TGTGCCTGGATCCGAGCGGGCCCGAACACCGGGGAGCTGTTTTTT; CDR3aa: CAWIRAGPNTGELFF
len: 17; abundance: once; d_gene: TRBD1; j_gene: TRBJ1-2; v_gene: TRBV30; CDR3nt: TGTGCCTGGAGTGTAAACTTAGGACAGGGGGCTTGGTATGGCTACACCTTC; CDR3aa: CAWSVNLGQGAWYGYTF
len: 15; abundance: .; d_gene: .; j_gene: TRBJ2-1; v_gene: TRBV5-1; CDR3nt: TGCGCCAGCAGGCCCCCGGGGTCCCCCTCATTAGAGCAGTTCTTC; CDR3aa: CASRPPGSPSLEQFF
len: 14; abundance: few; d_gene: TRBD2; j_gene: TRBJ2-1; v_gene: TRBV4-3; CDR3nt: TGCGCCAGCAGCCAAGTAGCGGGGGACAATGAGCAGTTCTTC; CDR3aa: CASSQVAGDNEQFF
len: 13; abundance: .; d_gene: .; j_gene: TRBJ2-2; v_gene: TRBV10-3; CDR3nt: TGTGCCATCAGGGACAGCGGGGACGGGGAGCTGTTTTTT; CDR3aa: CAIRDSGDGELFF
len: 14; abundance: .; d_gene: TRBD1; j_gene: TRBJ1-6; v_gene: TRBV30; CDR3nt: TGTGCCTGGAGCAGACAGGGGGTAGGTTCACCCCTCCACTTT; CDR3aa: CAWSRQGVGSPLHF
len: 14; abundance: few; d_gene: TRBD2; j_gene: TRBJ2-3; v_gene: TRBV29-1; CDR3nt: TGCAGCGTAGGGACTAGCGGGGAAACAGATACGCAGTATTTT; CDR3aa: CSVGTSGETDTQYF
len: 14; abundance: .; d_gene: TRBD1; j_gene: TRBJ1-2; v_gene: TRBV29-1; CDR3nt: TGCAGCGTTGATGAAGACAGGGGGAGAGGGGGCTACACCTTC; CDR3aa: CSVDEDRGRGGYTF
len: 13; abundance: .; d_gene: .; j_gene: TRBJ2-3; v_gene: TRBV7-9; CDR3nt: TGTGCCAGCAGCCCAACTAGTTATTCAACGCAGTATTTT; CDR3aa: CASSPTSYSTQYF
len: 15; abundance: .; d_gene: .; j_gene: TRBJ2-6; v_gene: TRBV19; CDR3nt: TGTGCCAGTAGTATAAGGGGCCCTGGGGCCAACGTCCTGACTTTC; CDR3aa: CASSIRGPGANVLTF